This TCR beta chain was recorded in a study of T cells in localized non-small cell lung cancer. General study points: Without multi-region sequencing, intratumor heterogeneity could not be excluded. Appearances in adjacent lung were noted for a median roughly 50 of the top 100 tumor clones. A raised T cell density in blood coincided with lengthier overall survival. Tumor trailed uninvolved adjacent lung in T cell clonality, which peaked there.

The V gene lost 4 bases and the J gene lost 4 bases, with 4 bases spanning the gap. Germline V gene data show CDR1 as LNHDA and CDR2 as SQIVND (reference sequence). The CDR3 covers 11 residues. TCRdb keeps only in-frame clones here, not all; method: immunoSEQ multiplex PCR. The profile shows 45,000 to 55,000 clones, about 80% of them singletons. Details on this clone: What it recognizes is unknown.

The receptor was derived from a man between 40 and 70 years old with stage I squamous cell lung carcinoma. The sample here was peripheral blood, taken before any cancer treatment. The chain recombines TRBV19 with TRBJ2-5, with D unclear. In DNA form, the CDR3 reads TGTGCCAGTAGTACCGGAGAGACCCAGTACTTC. It encodes CASSTGETQYF.